This section outlines one TCR beta chain sequence together with its context. The data stem from a study of blood T cell repertoires in COVID-19. TCRdb keeps only in-frame clones here, not all; method: immunoSEQ multiplex PCR. The profile covers more than 95,000 clones, with roughly 80% appearing a single time and about 6.8% taken by the ten largest. This CDR3 spans 13 amino acids. V was clipped by 0 bases and J by 8 bases; unmatched bases: 1. The germline CDR1 and CDR2 sequences are LNHDA and SQIVND (reference sequence). The clonotype originates from a man in his sixties or seventies with acute or convalescent COVID-19. Sequenced input: peripheral blood. This chain connects TRBV19 to TRBJ2-1; 7 bases agree with TRBD2. CDR3 sequence: CASSIDRGDEQFF. CDR3 bases: TGTGCCAGTAGTATAGATCGGGGGGATGAGCAGTTCTTC.